These 4 T cell receptor beta chains originate from one sample sequenced in a study of blood T cell repertoires in COVID-19. Produced via immunoSEQ multiplex PCR; TCRdb's table is partial and in-frame only. The data contain more than 95,000 clones, 75% to 85% of them seen just once; the ten biggest clones take up about 5%. Specimen: peripheral blood. The receptors originated from a man aged 55 to 69 with acute or convalescent COVID-19.

The V and J genes are TRBV2 and TRBJ1-6; D call uncertain. The CDR3 runs to 13 residues. Trimming removed 0 bases from V and 7 bases from J, with 4 bases in between. Germline assignment: CDR1 SNHLY and CDR2 FYNNEI. DNA for the CDR3: TGTGCCAGCAGTGAAGCCCTGAATTCACCCCTCCACTTT. Protein: CASSEALNSPLHF. Drawing the rest from reference TRBV2 and TRBJ1-6, the complete variable domain is EPEVTQTPSHQVTQMGQEVILRCVPISNHLYFYWYRQILGQKVEFLVSFYNNEISEKSEIFDDQFSVERPDGSNFTLKIRSTKLEDSAMYFCASSEALNSPLHFGNGTRLTVT.

This chain uses TRBV28 with TRBJ2-1; D possibly corresponds to TRBD1 (5 bases). Germline-derived CDR1 and CDR2 are MDHEN and SYDVKM. The CDR3 length is 13 residues. The DNA of the CDR3 is TGTGCTGTCAGCAGGGATAGCTACAATGAGCAGTTCTTC. Translated, it gives CAVSRDSYNEQFF.

In its sample, this clone was seen a few times. The V gene is TRBV27, the J gene TRBJ1-6, with 11 positions matching TRBD1. The CDR3 extends over 17 amino acids. Trimming removed 5 bases from V and 4 bases from J; junction bases left unmatched: 7. The V gene's germline CDR1 is MNHEY and CDR2 SMNVEV (reference sequence). CDR3 loop: CASSPPGQGVYNSPLHF. The CDR3 DNA sequence: TGTGCCAGCAGTCCTCCGGGACAGGGGGTTTATAATTCACCCCTCCACTTT.

This chain uses TRBV7-9 with TRBJ2-1; 9 bases line up with TRBD2. The CDR3 is 16 amino acids. The germline V gene has CDR1 SEHNR and CDR2 FQNEAQ (reference sequence). The J segment lost 2 bases and the V segment lost 2 bases, leaving 4 bases of the junction unmatched. CDR3 DNA: TGTGCCAGCAGCTTATTTGGCGGGGGGGCCTACAATGAGCAGTTCTTC. This gives the protein CASSLFGGGAYNEQFF. Full variable domain (missing parts from reference TRBV7-9 and TRBJ2-1): DTGVSQNPRHKITKRGQNVTFRCDPISEHNRLYWYRQTLGQGPEFLTYFQNEAQLEKSRLLSDRFSAERPKGSFSTLEIQRTEQGDSAMYLCASSLFGGGAYNEQFFGPGTRLTVL.